Listed below are T cell receptor beta chains from one sample, sequenced in a study of blood T cell repertoires in COVID-19. Measured with immunoSEQ multiplex PCR; TCRdb has only the in-frame clones, and not every one. In the table there are about 250,000 clones, 86% of which are singletons. Sequenced material: PBMCs or T cells enriched from blood (not recorded which). These receptors were obtained from a man in his forties who had recovered from COVID-19. Each CDR3 is given with its conserved first and last residue. D genes are given only for firm matches. Only part of the rows carry a size: once, few, many, or a class if the clone is expanded.

clone_size	d_call	v_call	j_call	cdr3_aa	cdr3_nt
.	TRBD2	TRBV5-1	TRBJ2-7	CASSFREDSYEQYF	TGCGCCAGCAGCTTCCGGGAGGACTCCTACGAGCAGTACTTC
.	.	TRBV19	TRBJ1-6	CASSLDGSSYNSPLHF	TGTGCCAGTAGCCTAGACGGGAGCTCCTATAATTCACCCCTCCACTTT
.	.	TRBV29-1	TRBJ2-3	CSVAGGVTDTQYF	TGCAGCGTTGCAGGAGGGGTCACAGATACGCAGTATTTT
.	TRBD1	TRBV28	TRBJ1-4	CASSAGQGIATNEKLFF	TGTGCCAGCAGTGCGGGACAGGGAATAGCAACTAATGAAAAACTGTTTTTT
.	.	TRBV19	TRBJ1-5	CASSIGEWQPQHF	TGTGCCAGTAGTATAGGCGAGTGGCAGCCCCAGCATTTT
.	.	TRBV14	TRBJ1-1	CASSPRARATEAFF	TGTGCCAGCAGCCCCCGAGCCAGGGCGACTGAAGCTTTCTTT
once	.	TRBV28	TRBJ2-3	CASSFAGPHTDTQYF	TGTGCCAGCAGTTTCGCGGGGCCCCACACAGATACGCAGTATTTT
.	TRBD1	TRBV9	TRBJ2-1	CASSSPLGTGGNEQFF	TGTGCCAGCAGCTCACCGTTAGGGACAGGGGGGAATGAGCAGTTCTTC
few	.	TRBV5-6	TRBJ2-7	CASSLARGNEQYF	TGTGCCAGCAGCTTGGCTCGGGGAAACGAGCAGTACTTC
.	TRBD1	TRBV18	TRBJ1-2	CASSPARQGSGGNYGYTF	TGTGCCAGCTCACCAGCGAGACAGGGAAGTGGGGGAAACTATGGCTACACCTTC
.	TRBD1	TRBV28	TRBJ2-7	CATDRGAREQYF	TGTGCCACGGACAGGGGGGCCCGCGAGCAGTACTTC
.	TRBD1	TRBV7-9	TRBJ2-1	CASSPRDRASNEQFF	TGTGCCAGCAGCCCCCGGGACAGGGCCTCCAATGAGCAGTTCTTC
.	.	TRBV7-2	TRBJ2-5	CASSLVPEAGTQYF	TGTGCCAGCAGCTTAGTCCCGGAGGCGGGGACCCAGTACTTC
once	TRBD1	TRBV25-1	TRBJ1-6	CASSEYGPGGGMDSPLHF	TGTGCCAGCAGTGAATATGGGCCAGGGGGTGGTATGGATTCACCCCTCCACTTT
.	.	TRBV7-2	TRBJ2-2	CASSPVAVTGELFF	TGTGCCAGCAGCCCCGTGGCGGTAACCGGGGAGCTGTTTTTT
.	.	TRBV12-3/TRBV12-4	TRBJ1-3	CASTSLSGNTIYF	TGTGCCAGCACCTCACTCTCTGGAAACACCATATATTTT
.	.	TRBV11-2	TRBJ2-3	CASSLRGGTTSTDTQYF	TGTGCCAGCAGCCTTAGGGGCGGGACGACTAGCACAGATACGCAGTATTTT
.	TRBD2	TRBV7-9	TRBJ2-1	CASSKRGGPGADEQFF	TGTGCCAGCAGCAAACGCGGGGGGCCGGGGGCCGATGAGCAGTTCTTC
.	.	TRBV5-1	TRBJ2-7	CASWTGAPPYEQYF	TGCGCCAGTTGGACTGGCGCACCTCCCTACGAGCAGTACTTC
.	.	TRBV15	TRBJ2-2	CATSRDYGSGTGELFF	TGTGCCACCAGCAGAGATTACGGGAGCGGCACCGGGGAGCTGTTTTTT